Described below is a single TCR beta chain sequence and its context. What it binds is unknown. This sample is part of a study of cytotoxic CD8 clonotypes in ibrutinib-treated CLL. Across the whole study: Patients attained about 25 partial and 2 complete responses; at median around 63 months, around 15 remained remitted while approximately twelve progressed. Response samples followed a median 12 months of treatment, range 6 to 36. An average of around 250,000 productive templates and some 99,000 productive rearrangements was obtained per sample.

General study results and limits: Treatment left the uncommon public clonotypes either contracted or stable in frequency.

Clones were read by immunoSEQ multiplex PCR, and TCRdb kept only the in-frame ones, dropping some. Of about 89,000 clones listed, roughly 80% are singletons. Germline V gives CDR1 LNHDA, CDR2 SQIVND (reference sequence). V lost 3 bases to trimming and J lost 6 bases, with 11 bases between them. The CDR3 runs to 13 residues. This chain uses TRBV19 with TRBJ1-1; no clear D gene. Material: PBMCs, obtained after 12 months of ibrutinib treatment. This sequence was found in a human donor with chronic lymphocytic leukemia. In nucleotides, the CDR3 is TGTGCCAGTAGTATCCGGGCCAATGCTGAAGCTTTCTTT. This gives the protein CASSIRANAEAFF.